This entry features one TCR beta chain sequence. Its target is unknown. This CDR3 spans 13 amino acids. Germline V gives CDR1 MNHEY, CDR2 SVGAGI. The V segment lost 4 bases and the J segment 5 bases; nucleotides outside the gene matches: 2. Patients' cancers were locally advanced or metastatic urothelial carcinomas. This entry is derived from a study of PD-L1 blockade in urothelial cancer. The wider study: T cells were recovered from blood samples at a median of roughly 150,000. Regarding the study as a whole: Patients who had durable benefit saw their tumor-associated blood clones expand more at 3 weeks.

The authors spiked synthetic TCR analog templates into each PCR. TCRdb's table, derived via immunoSEQ multiplex PCR, lists solely in-frame clones and lacks some. The data contain approximately 110,000 clones, roughly 88% of them singletons. The V and J genes are TRBV6-5 and TRBJ2-7, with 10 bases aligning to TRBD2. The receptor was derived from a man aged 50-60 years with urothelial cancer. The material sequenced was PBMCs, taken around atezolizumab (anti-PD-L1) treatment. The DNA of the CDR3 is TGTGCCAGCAGTTTGCTAGCGGGAGACGAGCAGTACTTC. It translates to CASSLLAGDEQYF.